The T cell receptor beta chain under discussion was sequenced for a study of blood T cell repertoires in COVID-19. Repertoires were generated with immunoSEQ multiplex PCR, while TCRdb's copy carries only in-frame clones and drops some. The table shows around 500,000 clones, with 70% to 90% occurring only once. V was trimmed by 3 bases and J by 4 bases, leaving 21 bases between them. In germline, CDR1 is SGHVS, CDR2 FQNEAQ. The CDR3 contains 17 residues. V is TRBV7-8 and J is TRBJ2-5; D possibly corresponds to TRBD2 (7 bases). The sequenced sample was peripheral blood. The receptor comes from a human donor in a cohort sampled during active COVID-19. The CDR3 reads CASSFLPRTRGGETQYF. Here the CDR3 DNA reads TGTGCCAGCAGCTTTTTACCAAGGACTAGGGGGGGAGAGACCCAGTACTTC.